Reported below is one T cell receptor (beta chain). This record comes from a study of control samples from healthy donors and cancer patients. Germline CDR1 reads SNHLY; CDR2 reads FYNNEI. The CDR3 runs 11 residues. V dropped 6 bases and J dropped 8 bases, with 5 bases sitting between them. Here immunoSEQ multiplex PCR was the method, and the copy in TCRdb shows in-frame clones only, minus some. This table holds more than 90,000 clones, 80% to 90% found once. The V gene is TRBV2, the J gene TRBJ1-6, with no clear D. This sequence originates from a man under 40 in good health. The specimen sequenced was blood. The CDR3 coding sequence is TGTGCCAGCAGGGTTGATTCACCCCTCCACTTT. Translation gives CASRVDSPLHF. Supplemented by reference TRBV2 and TRBJ1-6, the full variable domain reads EPEVTQTPSHQVTQMGQEVILRCVPISNHLYFYWYRQILGQKVEFLVSFYNNEISEKSEIFDDQFSVERPDGSNFTLKIRSTKLEDSAMYFCASRVDSPLHFGNGTRLTVT.